This TCR beta chain came from a study of blood T cell repertoires in COVID-19. About the research overall: Researchers got acute and convalescent COVID-19 samples from the United States, Italy and Spain. The analysed material was cDNA or gDNA that came from T cells, B-cell-depleted T cells, or PBMCs.

Sequenced by immunoSEQ multiplex PCR; TCRdb stores in-frame clones only, minus some. The sample lists 40,000 to 45,000 clones; around 79% were seen once. This clonotype was obtained from an elderly woman with acute or convalescent COVID-19. The sample comprised peripheral blood.

The CDR3 DNA follows: TGTGCCAGCAGCTTAGTGGACAGGGGGACTAGCGGGAGCAATGAGCAGTTCTTC. Protein product: CASSLVDRGTSGSNEQFF. V and J are TRBV7-2 and TRBJ2-1, with 14 positions matching TRBD2. This CDR3 is built from 18 residues. Per the germline V gene, CDR1 is SGHTA and CDR2 is FQGNSA. V shed 1 base and J 6 bases; nucleotides not matched to a gene: 8.